This TCR beta chain was observed in a study of blood T cell repertoires in COVID-19. Study at large: Acute-phase and convalescent COVID-19 samples originated in the United States, Italy and Spain. Nucleic acid was either cDNA or gDNA, and it came from T cells, B-cell-depleted T cells, or PBMCs.

As processed by the authors: Reference gene primers were amplified, and this amplification served to estimate nucleated cell counts. This table comes from immunoSEQ multiplex PCR, and its TCRdb copy is limited to in-frame clones, with some not included. The V and J calls and the clone size are those of that table, but D and trimming were determined from the DNA. Here the sample spans some 120,000 clones, approximately 87% being singletons. The V gene's germline CDR1 is KGHSH and CDR2 LQKENI. There are 14 residues in the CDR3. V was clipped by 4 bases and J by 7 bases, with 11 bases between them. The TCR comes from a man aged 30-40 years with acute or convalescent COVID-19. The sequenced sample consisted of peripheral blood. The V gene is TRBV18, the J gene TRBJ1-6; TRBD1 might be the D (5 bases). Here the CDR3 reads CASSQDSRNSPLHF. The CDR3 nucleotides read TGTGCCAGCTCACAAGACAGTAGGAATTCACCCCTCCACTTT.